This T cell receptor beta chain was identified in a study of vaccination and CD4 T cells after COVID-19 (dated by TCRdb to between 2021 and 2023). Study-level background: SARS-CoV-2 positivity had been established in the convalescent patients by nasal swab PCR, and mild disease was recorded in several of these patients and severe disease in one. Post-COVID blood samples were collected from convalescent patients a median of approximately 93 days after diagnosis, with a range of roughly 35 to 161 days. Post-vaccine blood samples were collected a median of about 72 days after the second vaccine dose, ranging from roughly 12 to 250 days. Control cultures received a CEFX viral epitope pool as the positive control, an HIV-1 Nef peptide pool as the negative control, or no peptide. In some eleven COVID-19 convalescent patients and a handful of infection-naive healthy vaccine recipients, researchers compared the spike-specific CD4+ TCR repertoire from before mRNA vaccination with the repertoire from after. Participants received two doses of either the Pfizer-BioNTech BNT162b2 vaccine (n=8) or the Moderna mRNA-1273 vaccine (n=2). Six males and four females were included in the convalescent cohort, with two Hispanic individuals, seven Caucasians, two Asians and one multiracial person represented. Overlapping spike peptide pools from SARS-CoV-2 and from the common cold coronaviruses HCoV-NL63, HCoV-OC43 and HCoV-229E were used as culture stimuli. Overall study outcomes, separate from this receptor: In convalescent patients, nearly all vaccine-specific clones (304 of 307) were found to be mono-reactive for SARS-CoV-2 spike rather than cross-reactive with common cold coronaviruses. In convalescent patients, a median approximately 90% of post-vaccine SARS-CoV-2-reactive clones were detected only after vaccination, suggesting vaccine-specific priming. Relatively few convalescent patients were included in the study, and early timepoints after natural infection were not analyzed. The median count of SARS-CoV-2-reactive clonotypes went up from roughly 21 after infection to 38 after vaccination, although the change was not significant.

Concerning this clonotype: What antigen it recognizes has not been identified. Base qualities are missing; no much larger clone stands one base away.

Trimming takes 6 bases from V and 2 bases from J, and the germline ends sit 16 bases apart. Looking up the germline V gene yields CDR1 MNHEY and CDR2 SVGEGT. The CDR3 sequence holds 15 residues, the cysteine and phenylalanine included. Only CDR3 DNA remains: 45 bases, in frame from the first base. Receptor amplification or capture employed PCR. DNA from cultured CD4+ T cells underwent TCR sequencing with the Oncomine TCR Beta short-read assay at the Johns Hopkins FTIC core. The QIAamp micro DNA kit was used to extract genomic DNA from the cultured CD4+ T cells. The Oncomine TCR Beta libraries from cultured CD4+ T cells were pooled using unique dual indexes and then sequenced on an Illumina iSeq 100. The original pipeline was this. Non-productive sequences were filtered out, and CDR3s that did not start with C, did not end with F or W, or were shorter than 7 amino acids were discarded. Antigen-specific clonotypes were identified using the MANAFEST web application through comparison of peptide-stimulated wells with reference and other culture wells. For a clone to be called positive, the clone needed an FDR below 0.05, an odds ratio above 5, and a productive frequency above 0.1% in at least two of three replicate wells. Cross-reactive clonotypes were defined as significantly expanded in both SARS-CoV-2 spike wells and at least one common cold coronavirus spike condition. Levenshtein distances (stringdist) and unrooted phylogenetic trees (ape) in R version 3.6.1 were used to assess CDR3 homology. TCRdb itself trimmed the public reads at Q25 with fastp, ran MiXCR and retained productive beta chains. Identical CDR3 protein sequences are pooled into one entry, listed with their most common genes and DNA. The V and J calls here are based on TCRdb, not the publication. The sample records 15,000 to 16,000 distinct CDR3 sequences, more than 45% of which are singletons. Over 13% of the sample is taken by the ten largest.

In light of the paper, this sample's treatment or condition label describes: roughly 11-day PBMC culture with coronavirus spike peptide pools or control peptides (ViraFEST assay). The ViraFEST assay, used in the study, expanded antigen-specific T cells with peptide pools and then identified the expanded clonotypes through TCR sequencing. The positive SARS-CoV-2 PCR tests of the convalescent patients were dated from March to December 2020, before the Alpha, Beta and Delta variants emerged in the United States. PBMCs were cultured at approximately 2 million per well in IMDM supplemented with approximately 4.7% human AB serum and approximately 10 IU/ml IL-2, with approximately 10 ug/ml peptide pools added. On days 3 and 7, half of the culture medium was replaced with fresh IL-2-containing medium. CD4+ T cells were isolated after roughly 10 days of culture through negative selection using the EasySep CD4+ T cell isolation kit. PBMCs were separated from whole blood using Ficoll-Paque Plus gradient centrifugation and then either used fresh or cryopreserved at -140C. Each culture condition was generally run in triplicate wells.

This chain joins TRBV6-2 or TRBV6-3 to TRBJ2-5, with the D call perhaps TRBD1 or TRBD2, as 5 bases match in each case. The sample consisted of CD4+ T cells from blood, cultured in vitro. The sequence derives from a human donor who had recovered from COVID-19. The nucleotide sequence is TGTGCCAGCAGCTCCTGGGACGATGGACAAGAGACCCAGTACTTC. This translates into CASSSWDDGQETQYF.